These 29 T cell receptor beta chains share one sample of origin, sequenced in a study of blood T cells in healthy people across ages. Combining a sample-barcoded 5' primer with a J-beta primer mix, a second PCR ran for roughly 6 to 12 cycles. One entry per CDR3 protein, called by TCRdb with MiXCR from the 5' RACE reads. The data hold roughly 680,000 distinct CDR3 sequences, with about 50% observed a single time. Source material: blood. The source is a woman at least 80 years old in good health.

The gene calls are TRBV7-2 and TRBJ1-5; D is possibly TRBD1 (5 bases). This CDR3 region has 14 residues. Germline V CDR1 and CDR2: SGHTA, FQGNSA. V was clipped by 4 bases and J by 3 bases, with 10 bases between them. This chain's CDR3 is CASSYGADNQPQHF. CDR3 in DNA: TGTGCCAGCAGCTATGGGGCGGACAATCAGCCCCAGCATTTT.

The chain carries TRBV7-2 and TRBJ2-7; D gene ambiguous. Germline assignment: CDR1 SGHTA and CDR2 FQGNSA. The CDR3 loop spans 14 amino acids. Trimming took off 5 bases at V and 3 bases at J, with 14 bases between the two ends. The CDR3 is CASSRGRADYEQYF. The CDR3, as DNA: TGTGCCAGCAGCCGCGGACGGGCAGACTACGAGCAGTACTTC.

This clonotype was observed a handful of times. The chain uses TRBV20-1 and TRBJ2-1; tentative D call: TRBD2 (7 bases). V gave up 2 bases and J gave up 3 bases, with 20 bases separating them. Germline lookup yields CDR1 DFQATT and CDR2 SNEGSKA (reference sequence). The CDR3 totals 17 residues. This chain's CDR3 is CSARRRGGGAGYNEQFF. In nucleotides, the CDR3 is TGCAGTGCTAGACGGAGAGGAGGGGGGGCCGGCTACAATGAGCAGTTCTTC.

At least ten counts were recorded for this clonotype. The chain has TRBV20-1 and TRBJ2-7; TRBD1 aligns across 8 bases. Germline CDR1 DFQATT, CDR2 SNEGSKA (reference sequence). The CDR3 runs to 17 residues. After removal of 1 base from V and 3 bases from J, the junction contained 14 bases not matched to a gene. For the CDR3, the DNA is TGCAGTGCTAGAGTCGAGATGGGGGACAGGTGGTACTACGAGCAGTACTTC. It translates to CSARVEMGDRWYYEQYF.

This clonotype has at least ten counts. The chain recombines TRBV29-1 with TRBJ2-3, with 11 bases fitting TRBD2. CDR3 length equals 17 residues. J was trimmed by 2 bases and V by 7 bases; bases with no gene match: 14. Germline lookup yields CDR1 SQVTM and CDR2 ANQGSEA. In DNA, the CDR3 is TGCAGCGCCCCCCTAGCGGGGGGTCAGGGTTTCACAGATACGCAGTATTTT. Its protein product is CSAPLAGGQGFTDTQYF.

As concerns this clonotype: This clone may be a read error of a much larger clone one base away. The conserved phenylalanine or tryptophan normally closing the CDR3 is absent here, so this likely arose from a read error. The chain is built from TRBV2 and TRBJ2-4; no clear D gene. The germline V gene has CDR1 SNHLY and CDR2 FYNNEI. Trimming left V 6 bases short and J 6 bases short, with 9 bases between. The CDR3 has 12 residues. For the CDR3, the DNA is TGTGCCAGCAGCCCCGACGGAAACATTCAGTACCTC. Residues: CASSPDGNIQYL.

This chain uses TRBV3-1 with TRBJ1-5; 9 bases map to TRBD1. Looked up from germline, CDR1 is LGHDT and CDR2 is YNNKEL (reference sequence). The CDR3 runs 16 residues. V dropped 0 bases and J dropped 4; count of bases not matched to a gene: 4. CDR3 amino acids: CASSQDTGGSNQPQHF. CDR3 nucleotides: TGTGCCAGCAGCCAAGATACAGGGGGCTCGAATCAGCCCCAGCATTTT.

The chain joins TRBV6-5 to TRBJ1-1, with a possible D match to TRBD1 (5 bases). V lost 4 bases, J lost 3 bases, and 12 bases lay in between. Germline values: CDR1 MNHEY, CDR2 SVGAGI. This CDR3 region has 14 residues. As DNA, the CDR3 is TGTGCCAGCAGTTCTCACCCGACAGACACTGAAGCTTTCTTT. Amino acid sequence: CASSSHPTDTEAFF.

This chain uses TRBV10-3 with TRBJ2-5, with unresolved D. V shed 5 bases and J shed 1 base, with 11 bases lying between them. Germline values: CDR1 ENHRY, CDR2 SYGVKD. The CDR3 covers 14 residues. The CDR3 loop is CAISTPVGQETQYF. The CDR3 nucleotides read TGTGCCATCAGTACCCCAGTAGGCCAAGAGACCCAGTACTTC.

This chain uses TRBV12-3 or TRBV12-4 with TRBJ1-2, with D possibly matching TRBD1 (5 bases). This CDR3 is built from 12 residues. Trimming cost V 8 bases and J 8 bases, with 15 bases left between them. CDR3 DNA: TGTGCCAGCTTCGTAGGGGTTGGCGGCTACACCTTC. It yields the protein CASFVGVGGYTF.

This clonotype has just a few counts. The genes are TRBV7-2 and TRBJ1-1, with TRBD1 identical over 8 bases. The germline CDR1 and CDR2 sequences are SGHTA and FQGNSA. The ends lost 3 bases at V and 5 bases at J; junction bases unmatched: 5. The CDR3 runs 14 residues. This CDR3 is CASSFDRGRTEAFF. The CDR3 nucleotides are TGTGCCAGCAGCTTTGACAGGGGCCGGACTGAAGCTTTCTTT.

The V and J genes are TRBV10-3 and TRBJ2-3; maybe TRBD2 (5 bases). The CDR3 is made up of 13 amino acids. V lost 2 bases and J lost 5, with 8 bases in between. In germline, CDR1 is ENHRY, CDR2 SYGVKD. CDR3 DNA sequence: TGTGCCATCAGTGAGGCCCGGGGAGATACGCAGTATTTT. Amino acids: CAISEARGDTQYF.

In this sample, this clonotype turned up a few times. V usage is TRBV7-2 and J usage is TRBJ2-1; 9 nucleotides line up with TRBD2. The germline CDR1 and CDR2 sequences are SGHTA and FQGNSA. J was trimmed by 4 bases and V by 6 bases; bases with no gene match: 4. The CDR3 length is 14 residues. The CDR3, as DNA: TGTGCCAGCAGAAGGCGGGGGGGGTACAATGAGCAGTTCTTC. Translation gives CASRRRGGYNEQFF.

This clonotype appeared a few times. The chain is built from TRBV7-9 and TRBJ1-1, with 7 bases aligning to TRBD1. V lost 0 bases, J lost 4 bases, and 2 bases stayed unmatched. The germline V gene has CDR1 SEHNR and CDR2 FQNEAQ (reference sequence). The CDR3 runs 14 residues. CDR3 in amino acids: CASSLATGSTEAFF. DNA of the CDR3: TGTGCCAGCAGCTTAGCGACAGGGTCCACTGAAGCTTTCTTT.

This clonotype was seen repeatedly, ten times or more. The chain is built from TRBV6-4 and TRBJ2-3; D is uncertain. V lost 6 bases and J 2 bases, leaving 9 bases between the germline ends. Germline CDR1 is MRHNA and CDR2 is SNTAGT. The CDR3 length is 13 residues. In nucleotides, the CDR3 is TGTGCCAGCAGAGGCCTCAACACAGATACGCAGTATTTT. Residues: CASRGLNTDTQYF.

V and J are TRBV29-1 and TRBJ1-1; 8 bases map to TRBD1. CDR3 size: 14 residues. V lost 7 bases and J lost 0; bases outside the gene matches: 7. Germline CDR1 is SQVTM and CDR2 is ANQGSEA. The CDR3 DNA follows: TGCAGCGGCCTCAGGGGGCTAGTGAACACTGAAGCTTTCTTT. Residues: CSGLRGLVNTEAFF.

This clonotype showed up just a few times. The CDR3: CASSTRVGANVLTF. DNA of the CDR3: TGTGCCAGCAGTACCCGGGTTGGGGCCAACGTCCTGACTTTC. The chain carries TRBV6-6 and TRBJ2-6; no clear D. V was cut by 5 bases and J by 3 bases, with 8 bases left in between. Per the germline V gene, CDR1 is MNHNY and CDR2 is SVGAGI (reference sequence). The CDR3 runs to 14 residues.

Many counts were recorded for this clonotype. The chain couples TRBV6-5 to TRBJ2-6, with 8 bases identical to TRBD1. Losses at the gene ends were 0 bases for V and 0 bases for J; bases not matched to a gene: 4. This CDR3 has 18 amino acids. Germline V gene lookup returns CDR1 MNHEY and CDR2 SVGAGI. Here the CDR3 reads CASSYSYTGGSGANVLTF. The CDR3 DNA reads as TGTGCCAGCAGTTACTCGTACACAGGGGGCTCTGGGGCCAACGTCCTGACTTTC.

This clonotype was recorded a few times. V usage is TRBV30 and J usage is TRBJ2-5; D not resolved. CDR3 size: 11 residues. The germline V gene encodes CDR1 GTSNPN and CDR2 SVGIG (reference sequence). V was clipped by 3 bases and J by 5 bases, with 7 bases between them. CDR3 region: CAWSLGETQYF. DNA for the CDR3: TGTGCCTGGAGCCTTGGGGAGACCCAGTACTTC.

This clonotype was counted between two and nine times. The chain combines TRBV9 with TRBJ2-2, with unresolved D. The CDR3 loop spans 16 amino acids. Trimming cost V 0 bases and J 1 base, with 10 bases left between them. Germline V gene sequence: CDR1 SGDLS, CDR2 YYNGEE. The CDR3 DNA reads TGTGCCAGCAGCGTAGCCCCGTCGAGGAACACCGGGGAGCTGTTTTTT. Its translation is CASSVAPSRNTGELFF.

The rearrangement uses TRBV19 and TRBJ2-7, with 7 bases that match TRBD1. Germline CDR1 is LNHDA and CDR2 is SQIVND (reference sequence). The CDR3 extends over 15 amino acids. V was pared by 5 bases and J by 1 base, with 8 bases of the junction left unmatched. CDR3 sequence (DNA): TGTGCCAGTAGTGGGTCCGGGACAGCGTCCTACGAGCAGTACTTC. Its translation: CASSGSGTASYEQYF.

The chain combines TRBV28 with TRBJ1-5; 9 bases map to TRBD1. Unmatched junction bases numbered 11, after V lost 7 bases and J lost 7 bases. CDR3 length: 15 amino acids. The germline V gene encodes CDR1 MDHEN and CDR2 SYDVKM. The DNA of the CDR3 is TGTGCCAGCATTAACCGGGACAGGGTGAGACAGCCCCAGCATTTT. The encoded protein is CASINRDRVRQPQHF.

Turning to this clonotype: A much larger clonotype is one base distant, so this may be a read error. V usage is TRBV3-1 and J usage is TRBJ2-1, with D perhaps matching TRBD2 (7 bases). This CDR3 is 15 amino acids long. V gave up 4 bases and J gave up 13 bases, with 23 bases separating them. Germline CDR1 reads LGHDT; CDR2 reads YNNKEL (reference sequence). CDR3 amino acids: CASSPFSREGETQFF. DNA of the CDR3: TGTGCCAGCAGCCCCTTTTCCAGGGAGGGGGAGACCCAGTTCTTC.

This clonotype was observed at least ten times. This rearrangement joins TRBV3-1 to TRBJ1-5; D gene ambiguous. The CDR3 contains 16 residues. Germline CDR1 reads LGHDT; CDR2 reads YNNKEL (reference sequence). The V gene lost 4 bases and the J gene lost 1 base, with 14 bases spanning the gap. The CDR3 spells CASSLGVGPSNQPQHF. CDR3 DNA sequence: TGTGCCAGCAGCCTAGGTGTAGGGCCGAGCAATCAGCCCCAGCATTTT. Combining the CDR3 with reference TRBV3-1 and TRBJ1-5 gives the whole variable domain DTAVSQTPKYLVTQMGNDKSIKCEQNLGHDTMYWYKQDSKKFLKIMFSYNNKELIINETVPNRFSPKSPDKAHLNLHINSLELGDSAVYFCASSLGVGPSNQPQHFGDGTRLSIL.

This clonotype appeared a few times. The chain combines TRBV12-3 or TRBV12-4 with TRBJ2-3, with 11 bases identical to TRBD2. The CDR3 has 13 amino acids. V lost 5 bases and J lost 13; bases outside the gene matches: 8. The CDR3 protein is CASSVASGGLEYF. DNA for the CDR3: TGTGCCAGCAGTGTTGCTAGCGGGGGGTTGGAGTATTTT.

This clonotype was observed a few times. The chain has TRBV20-1 and TRBJ2-1; either TRBD1 or TRBD2 may fit D (5 bases each). This CDR3 has 14 amino acids. The V gene's germline CDR1 is DFQATT and CDR2 SNEGSKA (reference sequence). V dropped 3 bases and J dropped 0 bases, with 9 bases sitting between them. CDR3 region: CSARWGSSYNEQFF. The CDR3 DNA reads as TGCAGTGCTAGGTGGGGGAGCTCCTACAATGAGCAGTTCTTC.

The chain carries TRBV10-3 and TRBJ2-2, with TRBD1 as a possible D gene (5 bases). The germline V and J ends were trimmed by 2 bases and 4 bases, with 14 bases remaining between them. CDR1 is ENHRY, CDR2 SYGVKD, per germline. The CDR3 extends over 16 amino acids. In nucleotides, the CDR3 is TGTGCCATCAGTGAGAAGGACAAAACGGGCACCGGGGAGCTGTTTTTT. Its translation: CAISEKDKTGTGELFF.

V and J are TRBV30 and TRBJ1-5; D gene uncertain. From germline, CDR1 is GTSNPN and CDR2 SVGIG (reference sequence). This CDR3 is built from 14 residues. The V end lost 3 bases, the J end lost 7 bases, and 16 bases lay between the germline ends. This CDR3 reads CAWRSETSNQPQHF. In DNA form, the CDR3 reads TGTGCCTGGAGAAGCGAGACCAGTAACCAGCCCCAGCATTTT.

This clonotype showed up many times. The rearrangement joins TRBV7-9 to TRBJ2-7; possibly TRBD1 for D (6 bases). CDR1 is SEHNR and CDR2 is FQNEAQ in the germline V gene (reference sequence). The CDR3 contains 15 residues. Trimming took 3 bases from V and 0 from J, leaving 12 bases between them. The CDR3 DNA is TGTGCCAGCAGCTTTCCGGACAGCAGCTCCTACGAGCAGTACTTC. As protein: CASSFPDSSSYEQYF. Combining the CDR3 with reference TRBV7-9 and TRBJ2-7 gives the whole variable domain DTGVSQNPRHKITKRGQNVTFRCDPISEHNRLYWYRQTLGQGPEFLTYFQNEAQLEKSRLLSDRFSAERPKGSFSTLEIQRTEQGDSAMYLCASSFPDSSSYEQYFGPGTRLTVT.